The present entry profiles one T cell receptor (beta chain) with its context. The data derive from a study of cytomegalovirus exposure and HLA in healthy donors. Whole-study context: One earlier analysis, a look at 150 million to 200 million T cells, found some 120 million unique TCR beta sequences. Membership in the Caucasian-associated ancestry cluster was found for 65% to 85% of 350 to 450 genotyped donors.

Primers: 60 Vbeta forward and 13 Jbeta reverse. Profiling relied on immunoSEQ multiplex PCR, and the TCRdb table lists in-frame clones only, not all of them. The sample carries about 200,000 clones, about 79% recorded once. CDR3 length: 12 residues. V was clipped by 6 bases and J by 4 bases, with 9 bases between them. In germline, CDR1 is MNHEY, CDR2 SMNVEV (reference sequence). This chain links TRBV27 with TRBJ1-2; D gene unclear. The clonotype originates from a boy younger than 10 in good health and CMV-seronegative. Sequencing was performed on PBMCs. This CDR3 is CASSSGSYGYTF. Here the CDR3 DNA reads TGTGCCAGCAGCTCCGGGTCCTATGGCTACACCTTC.